This T cell receptor beta chain was recovered during a study of blood T cell repertoires in COVID-19. TCRdb keeps only in-frame clones here, not all; method: immunoSEQ multiplex PCR. Of approximately 89,000 clones in the sample, roughly 80% are singletons; the top ten hold approximately 6%. Sequences were obtained from peripheral blood. The receptor's source is a man aged 70-80 years with COVID-19, enrolled during active disease.

DNA for the CDR3: TGCGCCAGCAGCCAAGGGACTGCCGCCTACGAGCAGTACTTC. It codes for CASSQGTAAYEQYF. The gene calls are TRBV5-1 and TRBJ2-7; D may be TRBD2 (6 bases). Trimming stripped 4 bases from V and 2 bases from J, with 13 bases between. The CDR3 loop spans 14 amino acids. Germline assignment: CDR1 SGHRS and CDR2 YFSETQ.